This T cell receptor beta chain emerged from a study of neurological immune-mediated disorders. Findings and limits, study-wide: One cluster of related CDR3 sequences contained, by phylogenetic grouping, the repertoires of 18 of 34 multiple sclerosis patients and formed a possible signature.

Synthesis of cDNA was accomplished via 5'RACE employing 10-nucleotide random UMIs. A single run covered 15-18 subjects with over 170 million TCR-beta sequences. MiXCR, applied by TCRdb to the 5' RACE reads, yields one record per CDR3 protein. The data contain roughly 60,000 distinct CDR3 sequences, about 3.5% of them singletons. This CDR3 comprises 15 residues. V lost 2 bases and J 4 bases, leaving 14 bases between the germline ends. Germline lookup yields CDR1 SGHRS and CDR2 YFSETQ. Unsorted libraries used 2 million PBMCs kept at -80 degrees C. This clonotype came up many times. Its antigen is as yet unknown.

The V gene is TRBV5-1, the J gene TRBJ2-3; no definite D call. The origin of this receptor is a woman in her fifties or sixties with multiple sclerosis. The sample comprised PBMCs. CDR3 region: CASSFGGRGADTQYF. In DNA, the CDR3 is TGCGCCAGCAGCTTTGGTGGGCGTGGGGCAGATACGCAGTATTTT.